The 4 T cell receptor beta chains below all came from one sample that was sequenced in a study of cytomegalovirus exposure and HLA in healthy donors. PCR employed 60 Vbeta and 13 Jbeta primers. Assay: immunoSEQ multiplex PCR; the TCRdb copy retains only in-frame clones and omits some. The table records approximately 110,000 clones, around three quarters of them present only once. Sequencing input: PBMCs. The receptors were gathered from a woman aged 40 to 50 in good health and CMV-seropositive.

The chain is built from TRBV5-4 and TRBJ2-4; D is possibly TRBD2 (6 bases). The ends were cut back, 4 bases at V and 8 bases at J, with 16 bases in the middle. Germline V gene data show CDR1 as SGHNT and CDR2 as YYREEE (reference sequence). The CDR3 has 14 amino acids. This CDR3 is CASSPGGIIDIQYF. In DNA form, the CDR3 reads TGTGCCAGCAGCCCGGGCGGGATCATAGACATTCAGTACTTC.

The J gene is TRBJ1-1, the V gene TRBV2, with TRBD1 matching over 9 bases. The V gene's germline CDR1 is SNHLY and CDR2 FYNNEI. The ends lost 6 bases at V and 5 bases at J; junction bases unmatched: 10. The CDR3 covers 15 residues. CDR3 in amino acids: CASRIGDRVETEAFF. CDR3 sequence (DNA): TGTGCCAGCAGAATCGGGGACAGGGTGGAGACTGAAGCTTTCTTT.

This clone has just one count. This rearrangement joins TRBV5-1 to TRBJ2-1; 8 bases line up with TRBD1. Per the germline V gene, CDR1 is SGHRS and CDR2 is YFSETQ. There are 16 residues in the CDR3. V shed 0 bases, J shed 4 bases, and the junction held 6 bases outside the gene matches. CDR3 region: CASSLDLGQEYNEQFF. The CDR3 DNA reads as TGCGCCAGCAGCTTGGATCTGGGACAGGAGTACAATGAGCAGTTCTTC.

This clone was detected once. The chain joins TRBV7-9 to TRBJ1-1, with 10 bases matching TRBD1. This CDR3 is 14 amino acids long. Trimming removed 5 bases from V and 7 bases from J; junction bases left unmatched: 7. Germline V gene sequence: CDR1 SEHNR, CDR2 FQNEAQ (reference sequence). CDR3 sequence: CASSPRQGAYEAFF. The CDR3 nucleotides read TGTGCCAGCAGCCCAAGACAGGGGGCCTATGAAGCTTTCTTT.